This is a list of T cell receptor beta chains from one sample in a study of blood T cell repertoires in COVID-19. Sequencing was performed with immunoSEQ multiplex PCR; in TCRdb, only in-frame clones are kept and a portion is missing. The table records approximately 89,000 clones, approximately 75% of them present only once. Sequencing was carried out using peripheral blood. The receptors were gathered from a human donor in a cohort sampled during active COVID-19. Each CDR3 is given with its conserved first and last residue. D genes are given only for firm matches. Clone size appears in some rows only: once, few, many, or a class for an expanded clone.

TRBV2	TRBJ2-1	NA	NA	TGTGCCAGCATGGGCCCGAGCTCCTACAATGAGCAGTTCTTC	CASMGPSSYNEQFF
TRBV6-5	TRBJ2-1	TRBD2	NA	TGTGCCAGCAGACCTCTCAGCGGGGGCTACAATGAGCAGTTCTTC	CASRPLSGGYNEQFF
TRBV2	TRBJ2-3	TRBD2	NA	TGTGCCAGCACAGAAATCGGACTAGACACAGATACGCAGTATTTT	CASTEIGLDTDTQYF
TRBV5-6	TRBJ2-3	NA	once	TGTGCCAGCAGCTTAATTCGTGGACCCCCACGAGGGGATACGCAGTATTTT	CASSLIRGPPRGDTQYF
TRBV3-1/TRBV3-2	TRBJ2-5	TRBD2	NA	TGTGCCAGCAGCCCCTGGGCCAGCGGGGGGGCCTTGGAGACCCAGTACTTC	CASSPWASGGALETQYF
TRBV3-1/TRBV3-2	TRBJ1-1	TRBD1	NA	TGTGCCAGCAGCCTACAGGGGGAAATAAACACTGAAGCTTTCTTT	CASSLQGEINTEAFF
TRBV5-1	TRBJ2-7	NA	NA	TGCGCCAGCAGCGCCCGCGGGACGTACTACGAGCAGTACTTC	CASSARGTYYEQYF
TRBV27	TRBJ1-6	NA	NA	TGTGCCAGCAGTTTATGGTCGGGATCTATGAATTCACCCCTCCACTTT	CASSLWSGSMNSPLHF
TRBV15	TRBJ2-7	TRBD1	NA	TGTGCCACCAGCAGGATCGACAGGGGATTCTCCTACGAGCAGTACTTC	CATSRIDRGFSYEQYF
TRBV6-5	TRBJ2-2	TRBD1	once	TGTGCCAGCAGTTCAAACACAGGGGCCGGGGAGCTGTTTTTT	CASSSNTGAGELFF
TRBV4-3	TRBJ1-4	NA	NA	TGCGCCAGCAGCCAAGACGGCAGGGATGAAAAACTGTTTTTT	CASSQDGRDEKLFF
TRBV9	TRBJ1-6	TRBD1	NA	TGTGCCAGCAGCGTGGGACAGGGGAGGTCCTATAATTCACCCCTCCACTTT	CASSVGQGRSYNSPLHF
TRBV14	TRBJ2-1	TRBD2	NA	TGTGCCAGCAGCCAAGCGGGGGGAGTCTACAATGAGCAGTTCTTC	CASSQAGGVYNEQFF
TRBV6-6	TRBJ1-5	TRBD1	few	TGTGCCAGCAGCAGGGACAGTTATAGCAATCAGCCCCAGCATTTT	CASSRDSYSNQPQHF
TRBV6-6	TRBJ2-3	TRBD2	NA	TGTGCCAGCAGTTACGGCGGGGGGAGCACAGATACGCAGTATTTT	CASSYGGGSTDTQYF
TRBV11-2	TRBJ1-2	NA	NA	TGTGCCAGCCGCTATGGACAGACTAACTATGGCTACACCTTC	CASRYGQTNYGYTF
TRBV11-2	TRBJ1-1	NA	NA	TGTGCCAGCAGCCGGCCGGGGAGCACTGAAGCTTTCTTT	CASSRPGSTEAFF
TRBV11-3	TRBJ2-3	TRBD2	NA	TGTGCCAGCAGCTTAGGGGGGGGGAGCACAGATACGCAGTATTTT	CASSLGGGSTDTQYF
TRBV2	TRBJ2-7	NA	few	TGTGCCAGCACCTCCGGGACAAGGTACGAGCAGTACTTC	CASTSGTRYEQYF
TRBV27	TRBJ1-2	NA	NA	TGTGCCAGCAGTCCCATCTTACAGGACTATGGCTACACCTTC	CASSPILQDYGYTF
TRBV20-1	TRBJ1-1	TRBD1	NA	TGCAGTGGCAGGGGGAGGACTGAAGCTTTCTTT	CSGRGRTEAFF
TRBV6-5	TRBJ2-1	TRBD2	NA	TGTGTCAGCAGAGGACTAGCTGGTAGGAATGAGCAGTTCTTC	CVSRGLAGRNEQFF
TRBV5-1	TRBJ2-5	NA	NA	TGCGCCAGCAGCACACAGGGGATAGCGGTAGAGACCCAGTACTTC	CASSTQGIAVETQYF
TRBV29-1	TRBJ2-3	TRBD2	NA	TGCAGCGTTGCGGGGGGCGGGGGGCCCTATTACACAGATACGCAGTATTTT	CSVAGGGGPYYTDTQYF
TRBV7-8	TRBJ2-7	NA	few	TGTGCCAGCAGCTTAGGGAGGGTTCGGTACGAGCAGTACTTC	CASSLGRVRYEQYF
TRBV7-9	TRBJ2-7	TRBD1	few	TGTGCCACCTCCGTTCCGGGACAGGGCTCCTACGAGCAGTACTTC	CATSVPGQGSYEQYF
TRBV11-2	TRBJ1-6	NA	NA	TGTGCCAGCAGAATGCAACAGGGTGTTAATTCACCCCTCCACTTT	CASRMQQGVNSPLHF
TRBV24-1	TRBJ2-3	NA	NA	TGTGCCACCAGTGAATCACTGGCAGATACGCAGTATTTT	CATSESLADTQYF
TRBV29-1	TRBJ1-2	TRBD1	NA	TGCAGCGTTGAAAGTAGTGGCAGGGGGCGATGGCTCGATGGCTACACCTTC	CSVESSGRGRWLDGYTF
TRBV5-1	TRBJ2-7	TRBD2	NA	TGCGCCAGCAGCTTCTCGCTAGCGGGGGTCGACGAGCAGTACTTC	CASSFSLAGVDEQYF
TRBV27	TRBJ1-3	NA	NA	TGTGCCAGCAGTTTATACGGGAGCTCTGGAAACACCATATATTTT	CASSLYGSSGNTIYF
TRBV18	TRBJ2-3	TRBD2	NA	TGTGCCAGCTCAACTAGCGGGGGGCGCGGCACAGATACGCAGTATTTT	CASSTSGGRGTDTQYF
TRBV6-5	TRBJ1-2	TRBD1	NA	TGTGCCAGCAGTTACGGGAACGACAGGGTTTACACCTTC	CASSYGNDRVYTF
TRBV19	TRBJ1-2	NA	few	TGTGCCAGTAGTATAGATCTAGCCGGACGGCCGACCGGCTACACCTTC	CASSIDLAGRPTGYTF
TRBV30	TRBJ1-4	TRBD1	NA	TGTGCCTGGCGGCTGACAGGGGGTAATGAAAAACTGTTTTTT	CAWRLTGGNEKLFF
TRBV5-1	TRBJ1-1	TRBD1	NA	TGCGCCAGCAGCTTGGGGGACAGGGGCTGGACTGAAGCTTTCTTT	CASSLGDRGWTEAFF
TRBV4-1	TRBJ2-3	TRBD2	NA	TGCGCCAGCAGCCAAGGAGGCGGGGGGGCCATGACAGATACGCAGTATTTT	CASSQGGGGAMTDTQYF
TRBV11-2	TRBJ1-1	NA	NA	TGTGCCAGCAGCTCGTTCACGGGGGGCACTGAAGCTTTCTTT	CASSSFTGGTEAFF
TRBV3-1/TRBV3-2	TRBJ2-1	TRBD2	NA	TGTGCCAGCAGCCAAGATCGGCTAGCGGGGTCGCAGTTCTTC	CASSQDRLAGSQFF
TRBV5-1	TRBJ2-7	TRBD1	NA	TGCGCCAGCAGCTCTCCGGGACAGGGAGCCTACGAGCAGTACTTC	CASSSPGQGAYEQYF
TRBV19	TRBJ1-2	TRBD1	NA	TGTGCCAGTAGTATGACAGGGGGATTCTATGGCTACACCTTC	CASSMTGGFYGYTF
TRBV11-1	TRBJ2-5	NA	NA	TGTGCCAGCAGCTTAAGGGGGTTGGTCGCAGAGACCCAGTACTTC	CASSLRGLVAETQYF
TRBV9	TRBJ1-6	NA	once	TGTGCCAGCAGGCCAGGGCCGAGCTCCTATAATTCACCCCTCCACTTT	CASRPGPSSYNSPLHF